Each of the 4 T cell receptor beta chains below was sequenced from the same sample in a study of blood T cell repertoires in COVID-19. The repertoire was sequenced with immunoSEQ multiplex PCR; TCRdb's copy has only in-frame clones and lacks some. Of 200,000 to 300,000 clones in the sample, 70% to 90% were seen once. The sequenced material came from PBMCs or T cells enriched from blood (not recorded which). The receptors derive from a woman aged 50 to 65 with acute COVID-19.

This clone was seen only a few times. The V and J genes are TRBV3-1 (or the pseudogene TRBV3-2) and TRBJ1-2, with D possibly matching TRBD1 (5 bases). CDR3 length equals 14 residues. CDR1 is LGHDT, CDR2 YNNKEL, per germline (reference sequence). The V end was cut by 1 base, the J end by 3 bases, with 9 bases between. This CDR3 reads CASSQAGGDYGYTF. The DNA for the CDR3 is TGTGCCAGCAGCCAAGCTGGGGGGGACTATGGCTACACCTTC.

The CDR3 spells CASRGGTNEKLFF. CDR3 coding DNA: TGTGCCAGTCGGGGGGGGACTAATGAAAAACTGTTTTTT. This sequence joins TRBV12-3 or TRBV12-4 and TRBJ1-4; a possible D gene is TRBD1 (5 bases). The CDR3 covers 13 residues. Trimming took 9 bases from V and 2 from J, leaving 10 bases between them.

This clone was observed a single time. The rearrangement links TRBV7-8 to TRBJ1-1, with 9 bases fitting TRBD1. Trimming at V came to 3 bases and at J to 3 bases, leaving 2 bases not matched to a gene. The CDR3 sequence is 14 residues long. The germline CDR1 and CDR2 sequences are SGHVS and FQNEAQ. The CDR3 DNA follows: TGTGCCAGCAGCTTCCGGGACAGGGACACTGAAGCTTTCTTT. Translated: CASSFRDRDTEAFF.

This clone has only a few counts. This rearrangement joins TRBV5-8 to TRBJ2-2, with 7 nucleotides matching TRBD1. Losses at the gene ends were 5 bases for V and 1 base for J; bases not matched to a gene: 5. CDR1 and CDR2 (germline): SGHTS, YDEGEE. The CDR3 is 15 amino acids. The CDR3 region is CASRRDRMNTGELFF. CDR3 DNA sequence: TGTGCCAGCAGACGGGACAGAATGAACACCGGGGAGCTGTTTTTT.